One and the same sample provided the 3 T cell receptor beta chains below, sequenced in a study of blood T cell repertoires in COVID-19. Sequencing used immunoSEQ multiplex PCR; TCRdb keeps in-frame clones, though not all of them. The table has a few hundred thousand clones, about four fifths seen once. Specimen: peripheral blood. The receptors were gathered from a woman aged 18-29 years with acute or convalescent COVID-19.

The chain recombines TRBV19 with TRBJ1-1, with a possible D match to TRBD1 (6 bases). V lost 7 bases, J lost 8 bases, and 11 bases lay in between. The CDR3 sequence is 11 residues long. The germline V gene has CDR1 LNHDA and CDR2 SQIVND (reference sequence). In DNA form, the CDR3 reads TGTGCCAGTACCCAACAGGGAGAAGCTTTCTTT. It is translated as CASTQQGEAFF.

This chain uses TRBV19 with TRBJ2-7, with no clear D. V gave up 6 bases and J gave up 2 bases, with 8 bases separating them. CDR1 is LNHDA, CDR2 SQIVND, per germline (reference sequence). The CDR3 totals 12 residues. The chain's CDR3 is CASRGRTYEQYF. Written as DNA, the CDR3 is TGTGCCAGTAGGGGCAGAACCTACGAGCAGTACTTC.

This chain joins TRBV19 and TRBJ2-1, with 7 nucleotides matching TRBD2. CDR3 size: 13 residues. V was clipped by 3 bases and J by 15 bases; unmatched bases: 11. From germline, CDR1 is LNHDA and CDR2 SQIVND (reference sequence). The CDR3 nucleotides read TGTGCCAGTAGTATTCACGGCGGGAGTCACGGGTTCTTC. It yields the protein CASSIHGGSHGFF. The complete variable domain, with remaining parts taken from reference TRBV19 and TRBJ2-1, reads DGGITQSPKYLFRKEGQNVTLSCEQNLNHDAMYWYRQDPGQGLRLIYYSQIVNDFQKGDIAEGYSVSREKKESFPLTVTSAQKNPTAFYLCASSIHGGSHGFFGPGTRLTVL.